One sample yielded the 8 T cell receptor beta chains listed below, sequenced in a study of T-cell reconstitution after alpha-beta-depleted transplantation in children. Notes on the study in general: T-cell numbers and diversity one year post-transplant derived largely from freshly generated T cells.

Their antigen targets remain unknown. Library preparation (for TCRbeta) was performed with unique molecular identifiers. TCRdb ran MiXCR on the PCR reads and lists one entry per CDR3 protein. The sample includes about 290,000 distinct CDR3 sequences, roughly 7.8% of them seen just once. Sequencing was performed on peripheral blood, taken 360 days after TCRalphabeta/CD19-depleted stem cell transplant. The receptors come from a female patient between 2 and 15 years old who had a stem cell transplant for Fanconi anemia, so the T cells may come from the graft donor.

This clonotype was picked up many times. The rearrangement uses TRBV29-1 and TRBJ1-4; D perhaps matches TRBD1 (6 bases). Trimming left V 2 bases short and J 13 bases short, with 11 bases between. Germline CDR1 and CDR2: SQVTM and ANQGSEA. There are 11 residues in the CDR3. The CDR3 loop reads CSVERGAILFF. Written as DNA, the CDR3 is TGCAGCGTTGAAAGGGGGGCCATACTGTTTTTT.

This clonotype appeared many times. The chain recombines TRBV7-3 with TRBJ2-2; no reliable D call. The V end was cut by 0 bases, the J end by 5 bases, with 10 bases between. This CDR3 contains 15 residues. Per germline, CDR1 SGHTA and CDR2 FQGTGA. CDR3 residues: CASSLTGFGTGELFF. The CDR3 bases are TGTGCCAGCAGCTTAACCGGGTTTGGAACCGGGGAGCTGTTTTTT.

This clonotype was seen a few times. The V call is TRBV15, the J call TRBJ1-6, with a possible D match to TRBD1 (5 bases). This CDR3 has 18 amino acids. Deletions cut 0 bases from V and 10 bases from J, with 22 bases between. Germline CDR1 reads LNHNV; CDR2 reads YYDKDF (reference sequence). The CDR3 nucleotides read TGTGCCACCAGCAGAGATGAAGAAATTTCGCCGGGGGACTCACCCCTCCACTTT. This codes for CATSRDEEISPGDSPLHF.

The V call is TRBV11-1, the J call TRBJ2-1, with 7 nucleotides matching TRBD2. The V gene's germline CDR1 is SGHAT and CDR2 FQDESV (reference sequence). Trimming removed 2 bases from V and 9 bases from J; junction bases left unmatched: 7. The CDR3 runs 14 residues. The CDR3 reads CASSLLREGLEQFF. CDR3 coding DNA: TGTGCCAGCAGCTTATTGAGGGAGGGCCTTGAGCAGTTCTTC.

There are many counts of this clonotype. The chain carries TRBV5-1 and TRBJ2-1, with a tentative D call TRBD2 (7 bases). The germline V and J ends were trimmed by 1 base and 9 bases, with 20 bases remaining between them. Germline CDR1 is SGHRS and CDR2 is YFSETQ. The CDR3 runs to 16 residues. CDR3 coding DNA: TGCGCCAGCAGCTTGAATAGTGGGGGGGCAGGAGGTGAGCAGTTCTTC. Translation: CASSLNSGGAGGEQFF.

This CDR3 is CASSLAPGHTQETQYF. The CDR3 nucleotides read TGTGCCAGCAGCTTAGCCCCGGGACACACCCAAGAGACCCAGTACTTC. This chain connects TRBV7-8 to TRBJ2-5, with TRBD1 as a possible D gene (6 bases). The V and J ends lost 0 bases and 1 base respectively, with 12 bases between them. CDR1 is SGHVS and CDR2 is FQNEAQ in the germline V gene. CDR3 length: 16 amino acids.

The CDR3: CASSFDRAPYNEQFF. DNA of the CDR3: TGTGCCAGCAGCTTCGACAGAGCTCCCTACAATGAGCAGTTCTTC. This rearrangement joins TRBV7-9 to TRBJ2-1; D perhaps matches TRBD1 (5 bases). Per germline, CDR1 SEHNR and CDR2 FQNEAQ (reference sequence). This CDR3 is 15 amino acids long. Trimming cost V 3 bases and J 2 bases, with 11 bases left between them.

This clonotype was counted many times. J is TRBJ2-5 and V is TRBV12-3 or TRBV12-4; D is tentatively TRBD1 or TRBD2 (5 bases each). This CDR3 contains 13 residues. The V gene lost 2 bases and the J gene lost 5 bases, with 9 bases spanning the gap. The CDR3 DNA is TGTGCCAGCAGTTTATCAGGGACCGAGACCCAGTACTTC. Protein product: CASSLSGTETQYF.